This TCR beta chain originates from a study of T cells in Graves' hyperthyroidism and ophthalmopathy. The study's findings and limits: The model's output predicted ophthalmopathy at a median of roughly 6.9 months prior to onset. Peripheral blood also featured most of the thyroid clonotypes expanded above 0.001. Ophthalmopathy was told apart from stable hyperthyroidism by a 13 V-J model.

RNA transcripts gave rise to amplified TCR beta CDR3 regions. TCR CDR3 underwent first-round RT-PCR with the HTBI primer set. TCRdb redid the calling of the multiplex PCR reads with MiXCR, one entry per CDR3 protein. The profile shows some 460,000 distinct CDR3 sequences, about a sixth of them singletons. A remark on this clonotype: Antigen: not known.

The CDR3 consists of 16 residues. Germline V gene sequence: CDR1 SQVTM, CDR2 ANQGSEA. J lost 1 base, V lost 7 bases, and 10 bases had no gene match. Material for sequencing was blood. This clonotype originated in a woman aged 18-35 years with Graves' hyperthyroidism. The chain links TRBV29-1 to TRBJ2-3; TRBD2 agrees at 11 bases. The CDR3 reads CSGDRLGLAGTDTQYF. The CDR3 DNA reads TGCAGCGGTGACAGACTGGGACTAGCGGGCACAGATACGCAGTATTTT.